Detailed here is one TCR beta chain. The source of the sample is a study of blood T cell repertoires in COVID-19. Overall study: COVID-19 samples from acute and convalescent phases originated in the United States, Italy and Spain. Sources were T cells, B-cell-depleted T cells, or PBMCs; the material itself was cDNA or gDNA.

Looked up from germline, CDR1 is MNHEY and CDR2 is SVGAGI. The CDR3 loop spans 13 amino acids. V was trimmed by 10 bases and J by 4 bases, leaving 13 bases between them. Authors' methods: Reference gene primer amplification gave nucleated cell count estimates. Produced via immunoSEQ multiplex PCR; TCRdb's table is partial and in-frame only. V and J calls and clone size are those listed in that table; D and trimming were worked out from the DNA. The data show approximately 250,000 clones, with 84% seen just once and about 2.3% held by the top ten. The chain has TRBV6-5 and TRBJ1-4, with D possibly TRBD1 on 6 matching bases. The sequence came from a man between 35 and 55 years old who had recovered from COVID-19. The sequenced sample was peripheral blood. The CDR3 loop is CATGGGYNEKLFF. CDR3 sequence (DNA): TGTGCCACGGGAGGGGGGTATAATGAAAAACTGTTTTTT.